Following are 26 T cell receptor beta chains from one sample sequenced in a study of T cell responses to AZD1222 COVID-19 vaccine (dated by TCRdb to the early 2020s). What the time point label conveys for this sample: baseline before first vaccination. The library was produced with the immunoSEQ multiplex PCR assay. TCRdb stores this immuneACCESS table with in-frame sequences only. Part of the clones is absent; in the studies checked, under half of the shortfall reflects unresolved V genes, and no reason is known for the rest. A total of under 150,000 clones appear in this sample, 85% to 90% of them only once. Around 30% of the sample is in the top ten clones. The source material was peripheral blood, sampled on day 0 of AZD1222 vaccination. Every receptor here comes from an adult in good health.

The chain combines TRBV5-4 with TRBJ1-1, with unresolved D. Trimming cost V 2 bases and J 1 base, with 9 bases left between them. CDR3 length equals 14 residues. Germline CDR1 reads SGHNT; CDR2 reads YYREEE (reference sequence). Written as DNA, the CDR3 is TGTGCCAGCAGCTTAGCACACTCGAACACTGAAGCTTTCTTT. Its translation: CASSLAHSNTEAFF.

Here the CDR3 reads CASSLQRESPQETQYF. The CDR3 DNA sequence: TGTGCCAGCAGCTTGCAGCGGGAAAGTCCCCAAGAGACCCAGTACTTC. V gene TRBV7-8 combines with J gene TRBJ2-5; TRBD2 aligns across 7 bases. This CDR3 comprises 16 residues. Germline assignment: CDR1 SGHVS and CDR2 FQNEAQ. V lost 3 bases and J lost 1; bases outside the gene matches: 8. Full variable domain (rest looked up from reference TRBV7-8 and TRBJ2-5): GAGVSQSPRYKVAKRGQDVALRCDPISGHVSLFWYQQALGQGPEFLTYFQNEAQLDKSGLPSDRFFAERPEGSVSTLKIQRTQQEDSAVYLCASSLQRESPQETQYFGPGTRLLVL.

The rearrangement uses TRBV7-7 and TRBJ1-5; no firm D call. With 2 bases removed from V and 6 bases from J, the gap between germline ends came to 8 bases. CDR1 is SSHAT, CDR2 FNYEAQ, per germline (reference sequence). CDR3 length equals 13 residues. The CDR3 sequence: CASSLRLGQPQHF. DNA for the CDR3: TGTGCCAGCAGCTTACGTCTAGGTCAGCCCCAGCATTTT.

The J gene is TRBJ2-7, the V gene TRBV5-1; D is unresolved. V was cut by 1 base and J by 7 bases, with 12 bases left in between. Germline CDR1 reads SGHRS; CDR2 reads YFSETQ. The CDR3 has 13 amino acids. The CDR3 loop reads CASSLTGSREQYF. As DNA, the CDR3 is TGCGCCAGCAGCTTGACCGGTTCAAGGGAGCAGTACTTC.

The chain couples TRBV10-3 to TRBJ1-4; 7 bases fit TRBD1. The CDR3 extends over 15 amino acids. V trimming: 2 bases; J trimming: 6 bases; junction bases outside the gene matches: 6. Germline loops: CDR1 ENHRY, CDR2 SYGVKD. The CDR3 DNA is TGTGCCATCAGTGAGGGCAGGGGGGGTTATGAAAAACTGTTTTTT. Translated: CAISEGRGGYEKLFF.

CDR3: CASSLASDGGYTF. CDR3 in DNA: TGTGCCAGCAGCTTAGCCTCCGATGGTGGCTACACCTTC. The gene calls are TRBV7-2 and TRBJ1-2; D remains unclear. The length of the CDR3 is 13 residues. Trimming shortened V by 0 bases and J by 7 bases, and 9 bases separated the two germline ends. Germline V gene sequence: CDR1 SGHTA, CDR2 FQGNSA.

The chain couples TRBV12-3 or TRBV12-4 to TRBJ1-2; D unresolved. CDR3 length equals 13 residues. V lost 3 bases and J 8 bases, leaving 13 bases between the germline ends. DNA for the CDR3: TGTGCCAGCAGTTTGGAACCCCTAAGGGGCTACACCTTC. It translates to CASSLEPLRGYTF.

The CDR3 DNA reads as TGTGCCAGCAGTTACTCGAAAAGCGGGCCACACAATGAGCAGTTCTTC. It specifies CASSYSKSGPHNEQFF. The V gene is TRBV6-5, the J gene TRBJ2-1; tentatively, D is TRBD2 (6 bases). V was trimmed by 0 bases and J by 5 bases, leaving 14 bases between them. Germline V gene lookup returns CDR1 MNHEY and CDR2 SVGAGI. This CDR3 comprises 16 residues.

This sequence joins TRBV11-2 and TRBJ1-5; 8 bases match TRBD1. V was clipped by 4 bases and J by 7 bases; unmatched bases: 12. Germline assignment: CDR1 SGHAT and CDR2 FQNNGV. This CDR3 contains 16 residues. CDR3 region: CASSSIGAGGWQPQHF. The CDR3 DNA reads TGTGCCAGCAGCTCTATCGGAGCAGGGGGCTGGCAGCCCCAGCATTTT.

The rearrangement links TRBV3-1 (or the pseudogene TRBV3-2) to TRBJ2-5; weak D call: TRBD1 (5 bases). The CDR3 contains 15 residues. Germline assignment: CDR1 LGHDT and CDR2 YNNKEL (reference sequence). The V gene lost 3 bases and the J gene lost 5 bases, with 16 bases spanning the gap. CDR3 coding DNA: TGTGCCAGCAGCCACCAGGGCAGGTTGATGGAGACCCAGTACTTC. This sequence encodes CASSHQGRLMETQYF.

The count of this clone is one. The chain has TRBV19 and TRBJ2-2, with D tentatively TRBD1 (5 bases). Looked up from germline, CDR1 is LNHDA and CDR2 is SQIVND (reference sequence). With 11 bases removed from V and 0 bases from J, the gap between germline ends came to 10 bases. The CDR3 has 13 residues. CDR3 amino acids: CAGANPNTGELFF. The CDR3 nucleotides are TGTGCCGGGGCAAACCCGAACACCGGGGAGCTGTTTTTT.

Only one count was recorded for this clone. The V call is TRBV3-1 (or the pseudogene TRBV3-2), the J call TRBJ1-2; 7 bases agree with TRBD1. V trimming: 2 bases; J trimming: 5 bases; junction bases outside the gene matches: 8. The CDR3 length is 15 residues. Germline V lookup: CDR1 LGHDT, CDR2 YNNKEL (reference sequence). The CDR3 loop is CASSQRQGRTYGYTF. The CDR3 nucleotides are TGTGCCAGCAGCCAAAGACAGGGCAGAACTTATGGCTACACCTTC.

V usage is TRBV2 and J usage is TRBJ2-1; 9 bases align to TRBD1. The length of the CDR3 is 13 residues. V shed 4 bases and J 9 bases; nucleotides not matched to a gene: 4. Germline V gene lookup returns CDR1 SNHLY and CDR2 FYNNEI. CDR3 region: CASSAQGAGEQFF. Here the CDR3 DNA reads TGTGCCAGCAGTGCACAGGGGGCGGGTGAGCAGTTCTTC.

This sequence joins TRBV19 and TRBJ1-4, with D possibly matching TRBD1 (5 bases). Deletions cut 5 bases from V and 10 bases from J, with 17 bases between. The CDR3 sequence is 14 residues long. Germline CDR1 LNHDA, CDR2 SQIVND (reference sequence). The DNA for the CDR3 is TGTGCCAGTAGTCCGGGGCTGCTTTCAGGAAAACTGTTTTTT. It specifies CASSPGLLSGKLFF. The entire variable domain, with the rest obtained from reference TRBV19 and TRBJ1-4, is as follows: DGGITQSPKYLFRKEGQNVTLSCEQNLNHDAMYWYRQDPGQGLRLIYYSQIVNDFQKGDIAEGYSVSREKKESFPLTVTSAQKNPTAFYLCASSPGLLSGKLFFGSGTQLSVL.

CDR3 DNA sequence: TGTGCCAGCGGCGGCAAATTTTCCTACGAGCAGTACTTC. This sequence encodes CASGGKFSYEQYF. This rearrangement joins TRBV7-9 to TRBJ2-7; D is unclear. The CDR3 is made up of 13 amino acids. V was cut by 8 bases and J by 1 base, with 12 bases left in between. Germline CDR1 reads SEHNR; CDR2 reads FQNEAQ (reference sequence).

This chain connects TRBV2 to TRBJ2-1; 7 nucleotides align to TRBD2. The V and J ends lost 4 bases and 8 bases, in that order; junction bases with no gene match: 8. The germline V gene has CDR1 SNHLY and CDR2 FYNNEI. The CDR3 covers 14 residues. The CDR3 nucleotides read TGTGCCAGCAGTGTAACCGGGAGGTTGGATGAGCAGTTCTTC. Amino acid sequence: CASSVTGRLDEQFF.

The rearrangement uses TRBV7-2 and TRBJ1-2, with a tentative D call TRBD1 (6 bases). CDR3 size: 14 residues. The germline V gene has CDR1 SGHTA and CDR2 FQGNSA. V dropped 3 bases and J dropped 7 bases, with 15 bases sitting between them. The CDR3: CASSFGTGGLGYTF. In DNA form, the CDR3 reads TGTGCCAGCAGCTTTGGTACGGGGGGCCTTGGCTACACCTTC.

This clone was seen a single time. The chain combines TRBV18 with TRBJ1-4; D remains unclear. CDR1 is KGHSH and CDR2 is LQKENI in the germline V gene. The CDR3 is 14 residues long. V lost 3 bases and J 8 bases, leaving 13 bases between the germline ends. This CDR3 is CASSPRMQEEKLFF. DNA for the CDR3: TGTGCCAGCTCACCTCGAATGCAGGAGGAAAAACTGTTTTTT. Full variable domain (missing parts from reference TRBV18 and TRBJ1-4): NAGVMQNPRHLVRRRGQEARLRCSPMKGHSHVYWYRQLPEEGLKFMVYLQKENIIDESGMPKERFSAEFPKEGPSILRIQQVVRGDSAAYFCASSPRMQEEKLFFGSGTQLSVL.

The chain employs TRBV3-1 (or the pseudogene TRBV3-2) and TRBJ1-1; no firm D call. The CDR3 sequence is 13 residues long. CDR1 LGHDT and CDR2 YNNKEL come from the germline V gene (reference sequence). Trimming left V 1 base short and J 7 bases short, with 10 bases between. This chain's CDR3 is CASSQAGTLEAFF. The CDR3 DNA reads TGTGCCAGCAGCCAAGCCGGCACCCTTGAAGCTTTCTTT.

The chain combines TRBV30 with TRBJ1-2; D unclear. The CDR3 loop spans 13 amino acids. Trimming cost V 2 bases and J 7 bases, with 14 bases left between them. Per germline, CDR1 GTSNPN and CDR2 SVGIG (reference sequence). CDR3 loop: CAWSQGVGTGYTF. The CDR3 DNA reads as TGTGCCTGGAGTCAAGGCGTGGGAACTGGCTACACCTTC. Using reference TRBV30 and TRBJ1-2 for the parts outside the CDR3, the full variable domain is SQTIHQWPATLVQPVGSPLSLECTVEGTSNPNLYWYRQAAGRGLQLLFYSVGIGQISSEVPQNLSASRPQDRQFILSSKKLLLSDSGFYLCAWSQGVGTGYTFGSGTRLTVV.

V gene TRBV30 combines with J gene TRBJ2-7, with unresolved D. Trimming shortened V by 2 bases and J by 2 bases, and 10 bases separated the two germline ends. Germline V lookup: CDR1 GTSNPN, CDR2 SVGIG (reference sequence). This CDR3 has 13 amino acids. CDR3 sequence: CAWSWRRAYEQYF. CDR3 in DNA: TGTGCCTGGAGTTGGCGCCGTGCCTACGAGCAGTACTTC. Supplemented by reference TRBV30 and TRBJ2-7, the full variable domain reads SQTIHQWPATLVQPVGSPLSLECTVEGTSNPNLYWYRQAAGRGLQLLFYSVGIGQISSEVPQNLSASRPQDRQFILSSKKLLLSDSGFYLCAWSWRRAYEQYFGPGTRLTVT.

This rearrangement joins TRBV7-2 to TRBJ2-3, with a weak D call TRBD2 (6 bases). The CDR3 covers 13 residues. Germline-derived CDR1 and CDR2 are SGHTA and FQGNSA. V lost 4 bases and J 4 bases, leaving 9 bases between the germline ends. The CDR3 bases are TGTGCCAGCAGCTCCTCGGGGGCAGATACGCAGTATTTT. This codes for CASSSSGADTQYF.

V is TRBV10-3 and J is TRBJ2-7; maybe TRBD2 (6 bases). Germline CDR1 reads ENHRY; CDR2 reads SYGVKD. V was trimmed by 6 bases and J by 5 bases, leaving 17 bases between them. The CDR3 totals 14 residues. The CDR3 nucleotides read TGTGCCATCAGCCACCAGACTAGGTCCGACGAGCAGTACTTC. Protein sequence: CAISHQTRSDEQYF.

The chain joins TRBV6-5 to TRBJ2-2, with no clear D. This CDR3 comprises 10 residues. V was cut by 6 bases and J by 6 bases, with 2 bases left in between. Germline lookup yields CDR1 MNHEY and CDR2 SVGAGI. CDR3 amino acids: CASSAGELFF. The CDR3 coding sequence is TGTGCCAGCAGCGCCGGGGAGCTGTTTTTT.

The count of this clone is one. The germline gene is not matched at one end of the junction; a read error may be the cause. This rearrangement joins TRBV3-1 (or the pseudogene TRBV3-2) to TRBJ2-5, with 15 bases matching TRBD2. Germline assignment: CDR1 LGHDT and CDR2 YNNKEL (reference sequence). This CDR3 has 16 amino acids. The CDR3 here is CAGSRGLAGGEETQYF. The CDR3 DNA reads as TGTGCCGGCAGCCGGGGACTAGCGGGAGGAGAAGAGACCCAGTACTTC.

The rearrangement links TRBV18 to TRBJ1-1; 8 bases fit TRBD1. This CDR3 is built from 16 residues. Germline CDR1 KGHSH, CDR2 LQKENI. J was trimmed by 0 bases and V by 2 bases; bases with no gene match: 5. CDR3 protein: CASSPRTGHMNTEAFF. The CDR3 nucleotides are TGTGCCAGCTCACCAAGGACAGGGCACATGAACACTGAAGCTTTCTTT. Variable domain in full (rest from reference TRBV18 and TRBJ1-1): NAGVMQNPRHLVRRRGQEARLRCSPMKGHSHVYWYRQLPEEGLKFMVYLQKENIIDESGMPKERFSAEFPKEGPSILRIQQVVRGDSAAYFCASSPRTGHMNTEAFFGQGTRLTVV.